The T cell receptor beta chain described here comes from a study of control samples from healthy donors and cancer patients. The method was immunoSEQ multiplex PCR; TCRdb's version includes in-frame clones alone and lacks a portion of them. The sample has some 140,000 clones, approximately 94% seen once. Germline lookup yields CDR1 ENHRY and CDR2 SYGVKD. This CDR3 has 14 amino acids. V lost 3 bases and J lost 4, with 11 bases in between. The specimen sequenced was blood. This clonotype originated in a middle-aged man in good health. The chain couples TRBV10-3 to TRBJ2-3, with TRBD1 as a possible D gene (6 bases). The CDR3 here is CAISEGGAADTQYF. CDR3 DNA sequence: TGTGCCATCAGTGAAGGGGGTGCGGCAGATACGCAGTATTTT.